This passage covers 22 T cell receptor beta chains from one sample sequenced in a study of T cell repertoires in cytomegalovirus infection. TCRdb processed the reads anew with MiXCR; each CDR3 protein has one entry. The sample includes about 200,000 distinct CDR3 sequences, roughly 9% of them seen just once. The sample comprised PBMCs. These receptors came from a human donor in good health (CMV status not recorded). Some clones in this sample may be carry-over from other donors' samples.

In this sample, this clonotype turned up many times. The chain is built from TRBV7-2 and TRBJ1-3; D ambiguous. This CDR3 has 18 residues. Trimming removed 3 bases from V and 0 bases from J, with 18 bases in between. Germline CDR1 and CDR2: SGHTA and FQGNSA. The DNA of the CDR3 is TGTGCCAGCAGCTTGGACTCAGGAGGGCGCCGCTCTGGAAACACCATATATTTT. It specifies CASSLDSGGRRSGNTIYF.

CDR3 region: CATSKTGGEETQYF. The CDR3 DNA is TGTGCCACCAGCAAGACAGGGGGCGAAGAGACCCAGTACTTC. This chain joins TRBV15 and TRBJ2-5, with 10 bases aligning to TRBD1. The CDR3 runs to 14 residues. Germline trimming cut 4 bases from V and 3 bases from J; bases unmatched to any gene: 2. From germline, CDR1 is LNHNV and CDR2 YYDKDF (reference sequence).

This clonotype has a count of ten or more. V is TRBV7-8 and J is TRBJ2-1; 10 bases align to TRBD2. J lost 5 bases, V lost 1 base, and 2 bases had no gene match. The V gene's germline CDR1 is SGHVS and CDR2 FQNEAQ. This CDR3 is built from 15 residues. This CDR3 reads CASSLVLAGDNEQFF. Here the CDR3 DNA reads TGTGCCAGCAGCTTAGTCCTAGCGGGGGACAATGAGCAGTTCTTC.

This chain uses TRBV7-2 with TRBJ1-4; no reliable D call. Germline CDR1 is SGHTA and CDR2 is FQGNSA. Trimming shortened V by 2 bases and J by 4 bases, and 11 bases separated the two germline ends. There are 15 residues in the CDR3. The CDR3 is CASSLSGDINEKLFF. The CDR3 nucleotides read TGTGCCAGCAGCTTAAGCGGGGATATTAATGAAAAACTGTTTTTT.

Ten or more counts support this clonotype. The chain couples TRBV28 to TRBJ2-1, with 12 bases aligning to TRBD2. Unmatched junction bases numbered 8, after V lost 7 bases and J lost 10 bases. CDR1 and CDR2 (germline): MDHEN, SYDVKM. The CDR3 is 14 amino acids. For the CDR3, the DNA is TGTGCCAGCACCCCGGGACTAGCGGGCCGAGAGCAGTTCTTC. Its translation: CASTPGLAGREQFF.

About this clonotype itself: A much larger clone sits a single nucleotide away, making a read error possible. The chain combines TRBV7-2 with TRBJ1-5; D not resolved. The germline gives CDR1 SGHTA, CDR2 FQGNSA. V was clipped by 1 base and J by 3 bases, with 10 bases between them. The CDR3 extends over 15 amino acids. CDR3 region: CASSLEYNYNQPQHF. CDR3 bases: TGTGCCAGCAGCTTAGAATACAATTACAATCAGCCCCAGCATTTT. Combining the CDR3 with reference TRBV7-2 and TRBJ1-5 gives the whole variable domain GAGVSQSPSNKVTEKGKDVELRCDPISGHTALYWYRQSLGQGLEFLIYFQGNSAPDKSGLPSDRFSAERTGGSVSTLTIQRTQQEDSAVYLCASSLEYNYNQPQHFGDGTRLSIL.

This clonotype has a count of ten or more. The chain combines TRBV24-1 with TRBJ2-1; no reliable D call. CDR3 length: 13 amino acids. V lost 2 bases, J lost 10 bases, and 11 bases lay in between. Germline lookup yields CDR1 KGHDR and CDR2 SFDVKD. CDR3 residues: CATSDSDRSEQFF. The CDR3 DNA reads TGTGCCACCAGTGATTCAGACCGCTCCGAGCAGTTCTTC.

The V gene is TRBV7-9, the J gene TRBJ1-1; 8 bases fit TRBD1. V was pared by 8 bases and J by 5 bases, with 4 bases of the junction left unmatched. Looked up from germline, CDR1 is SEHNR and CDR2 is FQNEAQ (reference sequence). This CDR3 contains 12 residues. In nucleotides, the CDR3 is TGTGCCAGCGGAAGACAGGGGACTGAAGCTTTCTTT. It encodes CASGRQGTEAFF.

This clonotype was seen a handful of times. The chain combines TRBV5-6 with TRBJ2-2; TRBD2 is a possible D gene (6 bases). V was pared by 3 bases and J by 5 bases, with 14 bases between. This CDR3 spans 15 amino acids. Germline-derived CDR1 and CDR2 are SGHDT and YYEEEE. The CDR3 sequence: CASSWRGMGTGELFF. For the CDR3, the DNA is TGTGCCAGCAGCTGGAGGGGAATGGGGACCGGGGAGCTGTTTTTT. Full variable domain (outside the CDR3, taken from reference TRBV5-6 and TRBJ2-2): DAGVTQSPTHLIKTRGQQVTLRCSPKSGHDTVSWYQQALGQGPQFIFQYYEEEERQRGNFPDRFSGHQFPNYSSELNVNALLLGDSALYLCASSWRGMGTGELFFGEGSRLTVL.

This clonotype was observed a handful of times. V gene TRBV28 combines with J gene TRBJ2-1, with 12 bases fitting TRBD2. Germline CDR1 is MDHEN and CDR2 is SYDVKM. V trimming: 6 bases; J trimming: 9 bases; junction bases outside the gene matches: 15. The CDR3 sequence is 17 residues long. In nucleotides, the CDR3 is TGTGCCAGCAGACCACTGACTAGCGGGGGCCATCCGGGTGAGCAGTTCTTC. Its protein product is CASRPLTSGGHPGEQFF.

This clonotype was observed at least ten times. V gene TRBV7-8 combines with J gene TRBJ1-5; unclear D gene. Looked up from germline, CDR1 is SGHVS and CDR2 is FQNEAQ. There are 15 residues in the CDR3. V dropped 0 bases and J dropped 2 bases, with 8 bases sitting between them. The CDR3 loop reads CASSLAQAGNQPQHF. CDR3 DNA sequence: TGTGCCAGCAGCTTAGCGCAGGCTGGCAATCAGCCCCAGCATTTT. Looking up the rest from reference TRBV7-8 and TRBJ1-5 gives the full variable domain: GAGVSQSPRYKVAKRGQDVALRCDPISGHVSLFWYQQALGQGPEFLTYFQNEAQLDKSGLPSDRFFAERPEGSVSTLKIQRTQQEDSAVYLCASSLAQAGNQPQHFGDGTRLSIL.

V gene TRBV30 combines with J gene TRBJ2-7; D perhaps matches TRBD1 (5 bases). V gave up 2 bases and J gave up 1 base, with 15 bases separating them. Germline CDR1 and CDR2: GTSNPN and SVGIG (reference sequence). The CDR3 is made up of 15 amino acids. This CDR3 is CAWSYRRTLSYEQYF. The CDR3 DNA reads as TGTGCCTGGAGTTATCGAAGGACACTATCCTACGAGCAGTACTTC.

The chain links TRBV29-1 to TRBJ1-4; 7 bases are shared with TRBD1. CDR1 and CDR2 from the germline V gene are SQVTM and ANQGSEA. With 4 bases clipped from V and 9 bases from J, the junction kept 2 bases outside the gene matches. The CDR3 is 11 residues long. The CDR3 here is CSVGQGQKLFF. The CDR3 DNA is TGCAGCGTTGGACAGGGTCAAAAACTGTTTTTT. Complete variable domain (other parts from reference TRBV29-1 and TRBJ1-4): SAVISQKPSRDICQRGTSLTIQCQVDSQVTMMFWYRQQPGQSLTLIATANQGSEATYESGFVIDKFPISRPNLTFSTLTVSNMSPEDSSIYLCSVGQGQKLFFGSGTQLSVL.

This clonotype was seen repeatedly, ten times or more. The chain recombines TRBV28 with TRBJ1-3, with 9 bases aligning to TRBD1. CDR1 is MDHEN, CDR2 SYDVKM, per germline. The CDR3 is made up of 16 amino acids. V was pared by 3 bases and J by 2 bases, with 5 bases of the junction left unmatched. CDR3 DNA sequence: TGTGCCAGCAGTTTCGGGGACAGGGCTGCTGGAAACACCATATATTTT. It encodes CASSFGDRAAGNTIYF.

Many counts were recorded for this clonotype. The CDR3 DNA reads TGTGCCAGCAGCTTCTCGACTAGCGGGAGTACTGAGCAGTTCTTC. Its translation: CASSFSTSGSTEQFF. The rearrangement uses TRBV7-9 and TRBJ2-1, with 12 bases identical to TRBD2. CDR3 length: 15 amino acids. The ends lost 3 bases at V and 9 bases at J; junction bases unmatched: 6. Germline lookup yields CDR1 SEHNR and CDR2 FQNEAQ (reference sequence).

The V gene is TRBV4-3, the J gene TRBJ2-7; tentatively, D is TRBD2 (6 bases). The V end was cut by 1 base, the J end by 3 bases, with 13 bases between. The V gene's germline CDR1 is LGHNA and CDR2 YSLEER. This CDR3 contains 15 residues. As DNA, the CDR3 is TGCGCCAGCAGCCAAGTGTCTAGCGATCTCTACGAGCAGTACTTC. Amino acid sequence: CASSQVSSDLYEQYF.

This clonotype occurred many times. The CDR3 sequence is CASSSGQGNSPLHF. The CDR3, as DNA: TGTGCCAGCAGTTCGGGACAGGGGAATTCACCCCTCCACTTT. V is TRBV27 and J is TRBJ1-6; 10 positions agree with TRBD1. Germline V lookup: CDR1 MNHEY, CDR2 SMNVEV (reference sequence). This CDR3 is 14 amino acids long. After removal of 4 bases from V and 7 bases from J, the junction contained 1 base not matched to a gene.

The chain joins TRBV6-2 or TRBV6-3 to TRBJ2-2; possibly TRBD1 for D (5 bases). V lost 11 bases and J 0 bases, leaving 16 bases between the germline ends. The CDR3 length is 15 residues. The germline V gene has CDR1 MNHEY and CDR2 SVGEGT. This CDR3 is CAARLRGSNTGELFF. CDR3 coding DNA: TGTGCCGCACGCCTTAGGGGATCGAACACCGGGGAGCTGTTTTTT.

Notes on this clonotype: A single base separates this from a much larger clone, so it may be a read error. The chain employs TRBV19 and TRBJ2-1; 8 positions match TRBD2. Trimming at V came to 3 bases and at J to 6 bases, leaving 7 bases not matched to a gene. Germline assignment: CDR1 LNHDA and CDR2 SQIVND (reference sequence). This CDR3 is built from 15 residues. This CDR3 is CASSIYSGGRNEQFF. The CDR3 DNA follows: TGTGCCAGTAGTATCTACAGCGGGGGCCGCAATGAGCAGTTCTTC. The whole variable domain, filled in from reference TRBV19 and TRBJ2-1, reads DGGITQSPKYLFRKEGQNVTLSCEQNLNHDAMYWYRQDPGQGLRLIYYSQIVNDFQKGDIAEGYSVSREKKESFPLTVTSAQKNPTAFYLCASSIYSGGRNEQFFGPGTRLTVL.

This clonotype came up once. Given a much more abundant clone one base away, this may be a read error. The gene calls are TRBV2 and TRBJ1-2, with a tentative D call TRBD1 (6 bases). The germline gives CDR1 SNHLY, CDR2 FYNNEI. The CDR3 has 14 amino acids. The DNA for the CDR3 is TGTGCCAGCAGGAGGGGGGACACTAACTATAGCTACACCTTC. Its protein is CASRRGDTNYSYTF.

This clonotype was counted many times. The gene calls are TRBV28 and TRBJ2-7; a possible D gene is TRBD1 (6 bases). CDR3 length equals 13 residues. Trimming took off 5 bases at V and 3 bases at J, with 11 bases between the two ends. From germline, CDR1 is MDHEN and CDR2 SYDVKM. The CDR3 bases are TGTGCCAGCAGTCAGGGGCCCTTCTACGAGCAGTACTTC. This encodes CASSQGPFYEQYF.

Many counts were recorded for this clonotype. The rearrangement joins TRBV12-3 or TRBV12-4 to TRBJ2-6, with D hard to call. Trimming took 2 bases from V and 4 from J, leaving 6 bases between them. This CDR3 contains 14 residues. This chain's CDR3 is CASSLRAGANVLTF. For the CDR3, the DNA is TGTGCCAGCAGTTTACGAGCCGGGGCCAACGTCCTGACTTTC.